This T cell receptor (beta chain) came from a study of blood T cell repertoires in COVID-19. V was shortened by 0 bases and J by 3 bases, with 4 bases between the two germline ends. Germline CDR1 reads SGHDT; CDR2 reads YYEEEE. This CDR3 is 13 amino acids long. Only in-frame clones appear in the TCRdb table, and some are missing; sequencing was by immunoSEQ multiplex PCR. The sample includes 93,000 or so clones, roughly nine tenths of them seen just once. This sequence was found in a woman in her sixties or seventies with acute or convalescent COVID-19. Specimen: peripheral blood. The V and J genes are TRBV5-6 and TRBJ2-1; no definite D call. The CDR3 is CASSLGHYNEQFF. CDR3 sequence (DNA): TGTGCCAGCAGCTTGGGGCACTACAATGAGCAGTTCTTC. Drawing the rest from reference TRBV5-6 and TRBJ2-1, the complete variable domain is DAGVTQSPTHLIKTRGQQVTLRCSPKSGHDTVSWYQQALGQGPQFIFQYYEEEERQRGNFPDRFSGHQFPNYSSELNVNALLLGDSALYLCASSLGHYNEQFFGPGTRLTVL.